This passage covers 3 T cell receptor beta chains from one sample sequenced in a study of blood T cell repertoires in COVID-19. Clones were sequenced by immunoSEQ multiplex PCR, and TCRdb holds only the in-frame ones, with some missing. The repertoire holds about 200,000 clones, about nine tenths seen once, with roughly 0.78% in the top ten. Source material: peripheral blood. The receptor source for this set is a woman between 65 and 79 years old with acute or convalescent COVID-19.

This chain links TRBV18 with TRBJ2-1; a possible D gene is TRBD2 (6 bases). The CDR3 is made up of 13 amino acids. The germline CDR1 and CDR2 sequences are KGHSH and LQKENI. V was shortened by 5 bases and J by 9 bases, with 14 bases between the two germline ends. CDR3 bases: TGTGCCAGCTCATCGACTAGAAATAGTGAGCAGTTCTTC. Its protein product is CASSSTRNSEQFF. The complete variable domain, with remaining parts taken from reference TRBV18 and TRBJ2-1, reads NAGVMQNPRHLVRRRGQEARLRCSPMKGHSHVYWYRQLPEEGLKFMVYLQKENIIDESGMPKERFSAEFPKEGPSILRIQQVVRGDSAAYFCASSSTRNSEQFFGPGTRLTVL.

Concerning this clone: The identical CDR3 is also encoded by other nucleotide sequences in the sample. V is TRBV11-2 and J is TRBJ1-2; 9 bases line up with TRBD1. Trimming took 5 bases from V and 4 from J; bases not matched to a gene: 5. The CDR3 runs to 14 residues. Germline V gene lookup returns CDR1 SGHAT and CDR2 FQNNGV. The CDR3 region has the DNA TGTGCCAGCAGCCTTGAACAGGGGGCCTATGGCTACACCTTC. It translates to CASSLEQGAYGYTF.

This clone is a singleton in its sample. The chain combines TRBV28 with TRBJ1-2; D may be TRBD1 (5 bases). Per the germline V gene, CDR1 is MDHEN and CDR2 is SYDVKM. V was shortened by 3 bases and J by 7 bases, with 12 bases between the two germline ends. This CDR3 is 13 amino acids long. The CDR3 loop is CASSFRAGGGYTF. The CDR3 nucleotides read TGTGCCAGCAGTTTTAGAGCCGGGGGTGGCTACACCTTC.